The source of this T cell receptor (beta chain) is a study of T cells in Graves' hyperthyroidism and ophthalmopathy. What was amplified from RNA transcripts were TCR beta CDR3 regions. HTBI primers were used for first-round RT-PCR of the TCR CDR3. TCRdb re-called the multiplex PCR reads through MiXCR, storing one row per CDR3 protein. The repertoire holds approximately 400,000 distinct CDR3 sequences, with roughly 25% as singletons. Study conclusions and caveats: In the analysis, a 13 V-J model separated ophthalmopathy from stable hyperthyroidism.

Patients aged 18 to 65 had newly diagnosed hyperthyroidism that had lasted under 2 months. The diagnostic basis comprised clinical symptoms, serum thyroxine and TRAb, thyroid ultrasound and orbital computed tomography. This CDR3 region has 14 residues. Trimming stripped 0 bases from V and 4 bases from J, with 12 bases between. In germline, CDR1 is DFQATT, CDR2 SNEGSKA (reference sequence). Worth noting for this clonotype: No antigen is known for it.

The chain links TRBV20-1 to TRBJ1-1; D unclear. The sample was blood. This receptor was identified in a middle-aged man with Graves' hyperthyroidism. CDR3 DNA sequence: TGCAGTGCTAGAGATAAGAGTTTGGGCACTGAAGCTTTCTTT. This gives the protein CSARDKSLGTEAFF.